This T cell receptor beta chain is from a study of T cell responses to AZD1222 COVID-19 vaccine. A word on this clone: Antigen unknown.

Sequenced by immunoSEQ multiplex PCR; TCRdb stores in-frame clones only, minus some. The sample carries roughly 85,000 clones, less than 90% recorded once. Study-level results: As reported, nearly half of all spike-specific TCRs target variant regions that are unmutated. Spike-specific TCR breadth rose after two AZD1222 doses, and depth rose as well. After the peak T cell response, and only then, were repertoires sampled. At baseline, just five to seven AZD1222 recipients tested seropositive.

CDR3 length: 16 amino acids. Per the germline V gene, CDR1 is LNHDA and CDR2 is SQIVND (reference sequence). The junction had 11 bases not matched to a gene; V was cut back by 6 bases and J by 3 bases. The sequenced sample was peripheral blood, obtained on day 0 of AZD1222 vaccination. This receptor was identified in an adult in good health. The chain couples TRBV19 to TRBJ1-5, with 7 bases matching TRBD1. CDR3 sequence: CASRTLGQATNQPQHF. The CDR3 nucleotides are TGTGCCAGTAGGACCCTTGGACAGGCAACCAATCAGCCCCAGCATTTT.